Each of the 4 T cell receptor beta chains below was sequenced from the same sample in a study of T cells after yellow fever vaccination. TCRdb analysed the 5' RACE reads with MiXCR anew, one entry per CDR3 protein. The sample contains 500,000 to 650,000 distinct CDR3 sequences, around an eighth of which appear only once. Sequenced here: PBMCs, sampled on the day of the yellow fever booster vaccination. The receptors stem from a man under 40 who received the YFV17D yellow fever vaccine.

This clonotype was seen a handful of times. The CDR3 DNA reads TGTGCCAGCAGCTCCGGACAGGGGGCAACGAGCGAGCAGTACTTC. Translated: CASSSGQGATSEQYF. V usage is TRBV7-2 and J usage is TRBJ2-7; 11 bases map to TRBD1. V lost 4 bases to trimming and J lost 6 bases; unmatched junction nucleotides: 8. The CDR3 contains 15 residues. Per the germline V gene, CDR1 is SGHTA and CDR2 is FQGNSA.

This clonotype showed up just a few times. This chain links TRBV15 with TRBJ2-5; TRBD1 agrees at 7 bases. CDR3 length: 14 residues. V lost 2 bases, J lost 2 bases, and 2 bases stayed unmatched. CDR1 is LNHNV and CDR2 is YYDKDF in the germline V gene (reference sequence). Here the CDR3 reads CATSRNRGQETQYF. For the CDR3, the DNA is TGTGCCACCAGCAGAAACAGGGGTCAAGAGACCCAGTACTTC.

This clonotype was seen a handful of times. This chain uses TRBV6-5 with TRBJ1-2; D is unclear. From germline, CDR1 is MNHEY and CDR2 SVGAGI. The V gene lost 5 bases and the J gene lost 4 bases, with 5 bases spanning the gap. The CDR3 runs to 11 residues. The CDR3 bases are TGTGCCAGCAGTAACGCCTATGGCTACACCTTC. Translation gives CASSNAYGYTF.

The CDR3 loop reads CASSPRPLATGTDTQYF. The CDR3 DNA reads TGTGCCAGCTCACCACGCCCACTAGCGACGGGTACAGATACGCAGTATTTT. V and J are TRBV18 and TRBJ2-3; 7 positions match TRBD2. Per the germline V gene, CDR1 is KGHSH and CDR2 is LQKENI. V lost 1 base and J lost 3; bases outside the gene matches: 10. The CDR3 is 17 residues long.